This entry describes one T cell receptor beta chain. The target antigen is unknown. This sample was taken from a study of cytomegalovirus exposure and HLA in healthy donors. Study-wide context: It was reported in a later analysis that the same platform had been used for the 120 validation repertoires as for the roughly 670 first-cohort repertoires.

These donors were members of the roughly 110-subject validation cohort, a group separate from the approximately 640-subject first cohort. Notes on the study in general: The study listed roughly 160 cytomegalovirus-associated TCR beta chains.

The CDR3 covers 15 residues. Trimming removed 8 bases from V and 1 base from J, with 17 bases in between. CDR1 is MNHEY, CDR2 SMNVEV, per germline (reference sequence). The data were produced by immunoSEQ multiplex PCR, yet TCRdb's version contains in-frame clones alone and is incomplete. The profile shows about 110,000 clones, roughly 84% of them singletons. What was sequenced was PBMCs. The chain joins TRBV27 to TRBJ1-1, with D perhaps matching TRBD1 (5 bases). The TCR sequence derives from a young woman in good health and CMV-seronegative. CDR3 loop: CASASPRQKNTEAFF. The DNA for the CDR3 is TGTGCCAGCGCGAGCCCCCGACAGAAGAACACTGAAGCTTTCTTT.